This T cell receptor (beta chain) derives from a study of CD8 T cells in Susac syndrome. It was with random hexamers that 0.5 to 1 ug RNA was reverse transcribed. TCRdb fed the immunoSEQ multiplex PCR reads into MiXCR, producing one record per CDR3 protein. Of around 190,000 distinct CDR3 sequences in the sample, about 95% were seen once. Germline CDR1 and CDR2: DFQATT and SNEGSKA (reference sequence). The V gene lost 3 bases and the J gene lost 0 bases, with 12 bases spanning the gap. This CDR3 has 14 residues. The TCR sequence derives from a human donor with multiple sclerosis. What was sequenced was CD8+ T cells from PBMCs. The rearrangement links TRBV20-1 to TRBJ2-7; possibly TRBD2 for D (6 bases). As DNA, the CDR3 is TGCAGTGCTAGGAGCGCGGGGTTCTCCTACGAGCAGTACTTC. Protein sequence: CSARSAGFSYEQYF.